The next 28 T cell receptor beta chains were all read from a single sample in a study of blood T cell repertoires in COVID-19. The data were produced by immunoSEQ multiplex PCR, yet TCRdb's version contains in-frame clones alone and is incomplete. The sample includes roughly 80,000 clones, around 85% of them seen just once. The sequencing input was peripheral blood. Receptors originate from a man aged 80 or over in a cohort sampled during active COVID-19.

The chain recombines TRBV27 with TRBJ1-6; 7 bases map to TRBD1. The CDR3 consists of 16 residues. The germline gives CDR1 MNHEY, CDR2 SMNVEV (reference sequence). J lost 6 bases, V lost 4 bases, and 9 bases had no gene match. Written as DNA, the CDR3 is TGTGCCAGCAGTTATAGCGAGACAGGGTTTAATTCACCCCTCCACTTT. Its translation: CASSYSETGFNSPLHF.

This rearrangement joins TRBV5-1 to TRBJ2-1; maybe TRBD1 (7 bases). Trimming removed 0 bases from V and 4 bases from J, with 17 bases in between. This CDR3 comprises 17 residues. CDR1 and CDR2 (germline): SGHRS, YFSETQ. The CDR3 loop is CASSLADGPGGYNEQFF. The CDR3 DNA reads TGCGCCAGCAGCTTGGCCGACGGACCAGGGGGGTACAATGAGCAGTTCTTC.

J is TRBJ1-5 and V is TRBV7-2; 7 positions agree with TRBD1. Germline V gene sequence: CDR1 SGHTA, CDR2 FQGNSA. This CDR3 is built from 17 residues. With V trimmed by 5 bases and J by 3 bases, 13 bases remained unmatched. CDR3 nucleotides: TGTGCCAGCAGCCCCCTCGAGATGGGACAGTTCAATCAGCCCCAGCATTTT. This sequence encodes CASSPLEMGQFNQPQHF. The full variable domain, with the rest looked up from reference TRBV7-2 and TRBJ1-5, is GAGVSQSPSNKVTEKGKDVELRCDPISGHTALYWYRQSLGQGLEFLIYFQGNSAPDKSGLPSDRFSAERTGGSVSTLTIQRTQQEDSAVYLCASSPLEMGQFNQPQHFGDGTRLSIL.

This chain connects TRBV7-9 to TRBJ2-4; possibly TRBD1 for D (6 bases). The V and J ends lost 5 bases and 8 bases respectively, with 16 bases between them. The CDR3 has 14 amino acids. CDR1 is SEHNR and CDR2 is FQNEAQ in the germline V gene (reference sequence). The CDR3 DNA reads TGTGCCAGCAGCGACGGGACAAGTGGGCACATTCAGTACTTC. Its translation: CASSDGTSGHIQYF.

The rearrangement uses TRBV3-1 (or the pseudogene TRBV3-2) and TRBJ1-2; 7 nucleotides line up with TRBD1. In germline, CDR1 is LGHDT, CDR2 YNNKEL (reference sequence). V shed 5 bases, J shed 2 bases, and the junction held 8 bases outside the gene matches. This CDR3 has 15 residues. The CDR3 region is CASSNNPTGNYGYTF. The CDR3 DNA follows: TGTGCCAGCAGCAACAACCCGACAGGGAACTATGGCTACACCTTC.

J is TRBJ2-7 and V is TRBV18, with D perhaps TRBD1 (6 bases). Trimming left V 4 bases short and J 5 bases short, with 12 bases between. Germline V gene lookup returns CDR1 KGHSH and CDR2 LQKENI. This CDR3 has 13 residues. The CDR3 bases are TGTGCCAGCTCACGCCTACAGGGAAACGAGCAGTACTTC. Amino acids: CASSRLQGNEQYF.

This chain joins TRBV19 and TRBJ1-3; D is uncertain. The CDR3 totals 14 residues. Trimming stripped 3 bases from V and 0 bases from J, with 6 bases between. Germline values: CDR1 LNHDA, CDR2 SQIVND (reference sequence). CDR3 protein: CASSIWASGNTIYF. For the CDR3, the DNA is TGTGCCAGTAGTATCTGGGCCTCTGGAAACACCATATATTTT.

The DNA for the CDR3 is TGTGCCAGCAGCTTAGCTCGGACTAGCTCTGCAGATACGCAGTATTTT. The encoded protein is CASSLARTSSADTQYF. The chain uses TRBV7-2 and TRBJ2-3; 8 nucleotides agree with TRBD2. CDR3 length equals 16 residues. Germline lookup yields CDR1 SGHTA and CDR2 FQGNSA. V lost 0 bases and J lost 4; bases outside the gene matches: 6. The complete variable domain, with remaining parts taken from reference TRBV7-2 and TRBJ2-3, reads GAGVSQSPSNKVTEKGKDVELRCDPISGHTALYWYRQSLGQGLEFLIYFQGNSAPDKSGLPSDRFSAERTGGSVSTLTIQRTQQEDSAVYLCASSLARTSSADTQYFGPGTRLTVL.

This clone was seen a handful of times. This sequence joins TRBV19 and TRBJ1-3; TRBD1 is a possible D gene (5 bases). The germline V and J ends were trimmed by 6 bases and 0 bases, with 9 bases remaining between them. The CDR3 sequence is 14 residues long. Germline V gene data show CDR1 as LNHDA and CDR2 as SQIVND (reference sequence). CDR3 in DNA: TGTGCCAGTAGGGGACTTCGCTCTGGAAACACCATATATTTT. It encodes CASRGLRSGNTIYF.

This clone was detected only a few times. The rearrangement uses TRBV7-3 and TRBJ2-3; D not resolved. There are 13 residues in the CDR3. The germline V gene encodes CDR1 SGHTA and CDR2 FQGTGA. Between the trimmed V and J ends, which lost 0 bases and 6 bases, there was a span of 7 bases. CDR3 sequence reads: CASSLTFGDTQYF. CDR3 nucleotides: TGTGCCAGCAGCTTAACTTTCGGGGATACGCAGTATTTT.

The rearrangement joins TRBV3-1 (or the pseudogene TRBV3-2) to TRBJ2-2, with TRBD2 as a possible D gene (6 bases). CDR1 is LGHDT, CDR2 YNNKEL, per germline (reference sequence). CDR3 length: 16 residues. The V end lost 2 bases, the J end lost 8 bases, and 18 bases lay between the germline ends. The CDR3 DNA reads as TGTGCCAGCAGCCAACCTCGACTAGTCAGGTTGGGGGAGCTGTTTTTT. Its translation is CASSQPRLVRLGELFF.

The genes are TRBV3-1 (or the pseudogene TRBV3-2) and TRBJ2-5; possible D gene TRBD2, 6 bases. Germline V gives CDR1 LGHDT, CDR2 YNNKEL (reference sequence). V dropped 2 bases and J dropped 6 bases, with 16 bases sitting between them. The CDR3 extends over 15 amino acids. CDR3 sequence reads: CASSQLGLLGQTQYF. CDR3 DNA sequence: TGTGCCAGCAGCCAACTGGGACTTCTTGGCCAGACCCAGTACTTC.

CDR3 DNA sequence: TGTGCCAGCAGCCAAAGGCGGCTCCACACAGATACGCAGTATTTT. The encoded protein is CASSQRRLHTDTQYF. The V and J genes are TRBV3-1 (or the pseudogene TRBV3-2) and TRBJ2-3; D not certain. Per germline, CDR1 LGHDT and CDR2 YNNKEL (reference sequence). The V end was cut by 2 bases, the J end by 2 bases, with 11 bases between. There are 15 residues in the CDR3.

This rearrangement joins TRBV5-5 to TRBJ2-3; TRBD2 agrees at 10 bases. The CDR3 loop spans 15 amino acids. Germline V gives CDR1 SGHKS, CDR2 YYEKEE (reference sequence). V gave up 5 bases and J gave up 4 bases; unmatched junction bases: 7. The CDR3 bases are TGTGCCAGCAGTAGAAGCGGGGGGGCGGCAGATACGCAGTATTTT. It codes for CASSRSGGAADTQYF.

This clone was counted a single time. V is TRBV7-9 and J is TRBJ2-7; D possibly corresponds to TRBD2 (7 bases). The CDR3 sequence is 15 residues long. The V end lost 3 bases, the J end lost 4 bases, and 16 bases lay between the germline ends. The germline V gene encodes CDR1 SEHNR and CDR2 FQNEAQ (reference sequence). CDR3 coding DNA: TGTGCCAGCAGCTTTGGGGGGGGCCCAAGTTACGAGCAGTACTTC. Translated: CASSFGGGPSYEQYF.

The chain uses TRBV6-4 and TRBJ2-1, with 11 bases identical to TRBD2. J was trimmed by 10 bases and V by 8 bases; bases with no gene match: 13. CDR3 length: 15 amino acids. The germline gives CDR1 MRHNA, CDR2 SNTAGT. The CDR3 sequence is CASVPISGGGREQFF. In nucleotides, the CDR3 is TGTGCCAGCGTACCAATTAGCGGGGGGGGCCGAGAGCAGTTCTTC.

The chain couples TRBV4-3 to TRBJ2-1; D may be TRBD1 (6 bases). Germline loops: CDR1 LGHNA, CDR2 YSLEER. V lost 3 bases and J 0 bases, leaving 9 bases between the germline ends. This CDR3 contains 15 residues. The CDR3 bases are TGCGCCAGCAGCCACGTCAGGGGCTCCTACAATGAGCAGTTCTTC. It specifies CASSHVRGSYNEQFF.

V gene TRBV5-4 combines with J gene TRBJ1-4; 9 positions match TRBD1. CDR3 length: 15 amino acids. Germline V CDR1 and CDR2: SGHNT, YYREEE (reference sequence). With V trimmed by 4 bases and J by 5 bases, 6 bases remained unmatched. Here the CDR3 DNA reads TGTGCCAGCAGCCTTGGGACAGGGCTAAATGAAAAACTGTTTTTT. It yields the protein CASSLGTGLNEKLFF.

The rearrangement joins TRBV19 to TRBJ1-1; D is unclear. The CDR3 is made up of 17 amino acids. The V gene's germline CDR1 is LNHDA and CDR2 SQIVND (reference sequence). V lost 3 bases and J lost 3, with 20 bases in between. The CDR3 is CASSMVGRSVRDTEAFF. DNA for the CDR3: TGTGCCAGTAGTATGGTAGGTCGTTCGGTTCGGGACACTGAAGCTTTCTTT. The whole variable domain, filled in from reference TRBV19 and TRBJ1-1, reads DGGITQSPKYLFRKEGQNVTLSCEQNLNHDAMYWYRQDPGQGLRLIYYSQIVNDFQKGDIAEGYSVSREKKESFPLTVTSAQKNPTAFYLCASSMVGRSVRDTEAFFGQGTRLTVV.

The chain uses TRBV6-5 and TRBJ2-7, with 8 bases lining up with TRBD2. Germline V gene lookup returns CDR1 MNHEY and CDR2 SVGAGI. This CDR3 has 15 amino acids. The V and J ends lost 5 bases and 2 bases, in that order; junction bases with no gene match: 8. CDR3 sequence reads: CASSTGERGTYEQYF. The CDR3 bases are TGTGCCAGCAGTACCGGGGAGCGGGGGACCTACGAGCAGTACTTC.

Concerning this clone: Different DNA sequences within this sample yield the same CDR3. The CDR3 DNA reads as TGCGCCAGCAGTAGAGACTCGAGCTCCTACGAGCAGTACTTC. It codes for CASSRDSSSYEQYF. The chain is built from TRBV5-1 and TRBJ2-7; D unresolved. The CDR3 runs 14 residues. The germline V and J ends were trimmed by 5 bases and 0 bases, with 12 bases remaining between them. Germline V gene sequence: CDR1 SGHRS, CDR2 YFSETQ.

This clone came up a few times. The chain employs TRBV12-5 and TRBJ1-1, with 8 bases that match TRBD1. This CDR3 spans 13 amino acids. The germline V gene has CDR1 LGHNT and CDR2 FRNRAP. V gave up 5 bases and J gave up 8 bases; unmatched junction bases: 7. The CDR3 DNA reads TGTGCTAGTGGTAACTCAGGGGGCGCCGAAGCTTTCTTT. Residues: CASGNSGGAEAFF.

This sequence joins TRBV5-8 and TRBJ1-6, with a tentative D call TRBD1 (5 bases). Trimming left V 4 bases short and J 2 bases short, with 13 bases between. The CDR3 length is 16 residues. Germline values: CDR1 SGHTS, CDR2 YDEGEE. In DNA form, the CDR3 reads TGTGCCAGCAGCGCCGGGCAGGGCACCTATAATTCACCCCTCCACTTT. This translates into CASSAGQGTYNSPLHF.

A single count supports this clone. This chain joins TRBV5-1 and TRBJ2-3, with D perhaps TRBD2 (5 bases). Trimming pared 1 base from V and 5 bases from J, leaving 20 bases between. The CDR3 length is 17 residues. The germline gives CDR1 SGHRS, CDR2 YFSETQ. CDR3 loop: CASSLYSTGKVGDTQYF. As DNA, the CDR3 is TGCGCCAGCAGCTTGTATAGTACGGGGAAGGTTGGAGATACGCAGTATTTT.

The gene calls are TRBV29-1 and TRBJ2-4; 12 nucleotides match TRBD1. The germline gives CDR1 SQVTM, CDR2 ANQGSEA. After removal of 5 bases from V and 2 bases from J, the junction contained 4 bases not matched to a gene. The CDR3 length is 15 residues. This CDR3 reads CSVLGQGASKNIQYF. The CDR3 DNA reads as TGCAGCGTTTTGGGACAGGGGGCGTCCAAAAACATTCAGTACTTC.

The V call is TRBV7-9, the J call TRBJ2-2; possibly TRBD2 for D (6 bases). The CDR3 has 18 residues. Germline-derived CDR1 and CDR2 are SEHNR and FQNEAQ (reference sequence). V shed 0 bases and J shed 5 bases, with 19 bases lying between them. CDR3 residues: CASSLAGGVFSRTGELFF. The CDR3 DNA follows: TGTGCCAGCAGCTTAGCCGGAGGGGTCTTTAGTAGAACCGGGGAGCTGTTTTTT.

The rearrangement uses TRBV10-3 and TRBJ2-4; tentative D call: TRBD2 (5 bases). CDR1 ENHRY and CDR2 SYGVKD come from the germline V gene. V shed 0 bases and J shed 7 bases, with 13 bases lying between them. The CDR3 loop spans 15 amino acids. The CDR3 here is CAISESRVRGNIQYF. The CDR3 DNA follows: TGTGCCATCAGTGAGTCAAGGGTCCGAGGGAACATTCAGTACTTC.

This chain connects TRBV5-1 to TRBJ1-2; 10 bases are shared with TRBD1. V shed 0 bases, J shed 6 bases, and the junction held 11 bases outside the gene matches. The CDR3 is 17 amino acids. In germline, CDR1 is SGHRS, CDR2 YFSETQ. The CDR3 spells CASSLDGQGEVSHGYTF. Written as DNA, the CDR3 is TGCGCCAGCAGCTTGGATGGACAGGGGGAAGTCTCCCATGGCTACACCTTC.